A selection of T cell receptor beta chains follows, all from one sample in a study of STAT5B mutations in CD4+ large granular lymphocyte leukemia. Repertoires were generated with immunoSEQ multiplex PCR, while TCRdb's copy carries only in-frame clones and drops some. The sample yields roughly 48,000 clones, about three quarters seen once. The material sequenced was CD4+ T cells from blood buffy coats. Receptors were obtained from a human donor in good health. Each CDR3 is given with its conserved first and last residue. A D gene is named only where the DNA matches it firmly. A clone size is listed for some rows: how often the clone was seen (once, few, many), or a class if it is expanded.

D gene	V gene	clone size	J gene	CDR3 DNA	CDR3 protein
-	TRBV7-2	few	TRBJ1-1	TGTGCCAGCAGCTCGGACTTCGGGACTGAAGCTTTCTTT	CASSSDFGTEAFF
-	TRBV29-1	-	TRBJ2-7	TGCAGCGTCCGGACTCTACGCGAGCAGTACTTC	CSVRTLREQYF
TRBD1	TRBV19	-	TRBJ1-6	TGTGCCAGTAGTATTGAGACAGGGGCTGGAGATTCACCCCTCCACTTT	CASSIETGAGDSPLHF
-	TRBV6-5	-	TRBJ2-2	TGTGCCAGCAGTTACGAAGACCGTCGGGAGCTGTTTTTT	CASSYEDRRELFF
TRBD2	TRBV7-6	few	TRBJ2-5	TGTGCCAGCAGCCCTAGCGGGGGCCTAGAGACCCAGTACTTC	CASSPSGGLETQYF
-	TRBV27	-	TRBJ1-2	TGTGCCAGCAGTTTATCGGGGGAAAGTAACTATGGCTACACCTTC	CASSLSGESNYGYTF
TRBD1	TRBV28	few	TRBJ1-2	TGTGCCAGCAGTCTGCCCGGACAGGCGGGGGGCTACACCTTC	CASSLPGQAGGYTF
-	TRBV7-7	few	TRBJ2-5	TGTGCTAGCAGCTTAGCGCCCAAAGAGACCCAGTACTTC	CASSLAPKETQYF
-	TRBV25-1	-	TRBJ2-3	TGTGCAGCTCGAGGGGAGGATACGCAGTATTTT	CAARGEDTQYF
-	TRBV6-1	few	TRBJ1-2	TGTGCCAGCAGTTTAGCGGGGGACAAAGGGGGCTACACCTTC	CASSLAGDKGGYTF
-	TRBV5-1	-	TRBJ2-2	TGCGCCAGCAGTCAAGTAGGTCAGGAGGGCGGGGAGCTGTTTTTT	CASSQVGQEGGELFF
-	TRBV28	-	TRBJ1-5	TGTGCCAGCAGTTCAGGGGAGAGCAATCAGCCCCAGCATTTT	CASSSGESNQPQHF
TRBD1	TRBV7-2	-	TRBJ1-3	TGTGCCAGCAGCCCTCGACAGGGCGGAAACACCATATATTTT	CASSPRQGGNTIYF
-	TRBV28	-	TRBJ1-3	TGTGCCAGCACCCCTCAGGCGGGATTCTCTGGAAACACCATATATTTT	CASTPQAGFSGNTIYF
TRBD2	TRBV5-4	-	TRBJ2-1	TGTGCCAGCACCATGGGACTAGCGGGAAACTACAATGAGCAGTTCTTC	CASTMGLAGNYNEQFF
TRBD2	TRBV25-1	-	TRBJ2-3	TGTGCCAGCAGCAGAGGACTAGCGGGGGGTACAGATACGCAGTATTTT	CASSRGLAGGTDTQYF
-	TRBV5-1	-	TRBJ1-3	TGCGCCAGCAGCCCAGAGACAGGAAACACCATATATTTT	CASSPETGNTIYF
TRBD2	TRBV5-1	-	TRBJ2-1	TGCGCCAGCAATGCGGGGGGGTCCTACAATGAGCAGTTCTTC	CASNAGGSYNEQFF
-	TRBV10-3	-	TRBJ2-7	TGTGCCATAAGCTCCGGGCCCTCCTACGAGCAGTACTTC	CAISSGPSYEQYF
TRBD2	TRBV5-1	-	TRBJ2-2	TGCGCCAGCAGCTTGTCCGCGGGGGGGCTCACCGGGGAGCTGTTTTTT	CASSLSAGGLTGELFF
-	TRBV5-1	-	TRBJ2-5	TGCGCCAGCAGCACTCTAACAGCGGAGACCCAGTACTTC	CASSTLTAETQYF
-	TRBV5-1	-	TRBJ2-5	TGCGCCAGCAGCCCCGCGGGTCTACCCCAGTACTTC	CASSPAGLPQYF
TRBD2	TRBV7-9	-	TRBJ2-1	TGTGCCAGCAGCTTAGTAGTACTAGCGGGGGGGAGCTCCTACAATGAGCAGTTCTTC	CASSLVVLAGGSSYNEQFF
-	TRBV7-2	-	TRBJ2-4	TGTGCCAGCAGCTTAGGGTCTTGGCAAACCAAAAACATTCAGTACTTC	CASSLGSWQTKNIQYF
TRBD1	TRBV19	-	TRBJ1-4	TGTGCCAGTACCCAGTACCGGGACAGGGATTACCTAGGTCCTGAAAAACTGTTTTTT	CASTQYRDRDYLGPEKLFF
TRBD1	TRBV11-1	-	TRBJ2-7	TGTGCCAGCAGCTCGACAGGGAGCTACGAGCAGTACTTC	CASSSTGSYEQYF
TRBD2	TRBV10-2	-	TRBJ2-5	TGCGCCAGCAGACTAGCGGGGAAAGAGACCCAGTACTTC	CASRLAGKETQYF
-	TRBV30	-	TRBJ2-7	TGTGCCTGGAGTCTCAACTACGAGCAGTACTTC	CAWSLNYEQYF
TRBD1	TRBV19	few	TRBJ1-5	TGTGCCAGTACCCCCGGTGGGACAGGGTGGCAGCCCCAGCATTTT	CASTPGGTGWQPQHF
-	TRBV27	few	TRBJ2-7	TGTGCCAGCAGTTTATCTGGCAGAATGAACGAGCAGTACTTC	CASSLSGRMNEQYF
-	TRBV7-8	-	TRBJ2-5	TGTGCCAGCAGCTTAGGGGCAGAAGAGACCCAGTACTTC	CASSLGAEETQYF
-	TRBV4-1	-	TRBJ1-6	TGCGCCAGCAGCCAAGAAGGGAGGGAACTTTCACCCCTCCACTTT	CASSQEGRELSPLHF
-	TRBV4-1	few	TRBJ2-2	TGCGCCAGCAGCCAAGCAATGACCCGCCACCCGAACACCGGGGAGCTGTTTTTT	CASSQAMTRHPNTGELFF
-	TRBV11-2	-	TRBJ1-6	TGTGCCAGCAGCTTAGTAGGCACGGGGAGTGCGTCACCCCTCCACTTT	CASSLVGTGSASPLHF
-	TRBV7-2	-	TRBJ2-1	TGTGCCAGCAGCTCTAGACCGGGGGACTACAATGAGCAGTTCTTC	CASSSRPGDYNEQFF
TRBD1	TRBV2	-	TRBJ2-3	TGTGCCAGCAGGAAAGGACAGGGGGAGGCAGATACGCAGTATTTT	CASRKGQGEADTQYF
TRBD1	TRBV5-1	-	TRBJ1-1	TGCGCCAGCAGCCCCCAAACAGGGGGCGTCACTGAAGCTTTCTTT	CASSPQTGGVTEAFF
TRBD2	TRBV5-1	-	TRBJ2-2	TGCGCCAGCAGCTTTTCGGCCCTAGCGGGGCCGAACACCGGGGAGCTGTTTTTT	CASSFSALAGPNTGELFF
-	TRBV19	-	TRBJ1-2	TGTGCCAGTAGTATGTCCAGCGGTAACTATGGCTACACCTTC	CASSMSSGNYGYTF
-	TRBV7-2	-	TRBJ1-2	TGTGCCAGCAGCTTAGAAGCCAGTAACTATGGCTACACCTTC	CASSLEASNYGYTF
TRBD1	TRBV7-8	-	TRBJ1-1	TGTGCCAGCAGCTTTAGCTACAGGGGAAACACTGAAGCTTTCTTT	CASSFSYRGNTEAFF
-	TRBV9	few	TRBJ2-6	TGTGCCAGCAGCGTAGAAACGGGGACTGGGGCCAACGTCCTGACTTTC	CASSVETGTGANVLTF
-	TRBV14	-	TRBJ2-2	TGTGCCAGCAGCCCCCGGGGCACACTCACCGGGGAGCTGTTTTTT	CASSPRGTLTGELFF
-	TRBV7-2	once	TRBJ2-3	TGTGCCAGCAGCTTCCAGCGGGGCACAGATACGCAGTATTTT	CASSFQRGTDTQYF
-	TRBV7-2	-	TRBJ2-7	TGTGCCAGCAGCTTTATGGGTCTCGAGCAGTACTTC	CASSFMGLEQYF
-	TRBV6-1	-	TRBJ1-5	TGTGCCAGCAGGGAAGCTGGAAGTCAGCCCCAGCATTTT	CASREAGSQPQHF
-	TRBV5-8	once	TRBJ2-2	TGTGCCAGCAGCTTGGTTGTGCAGGGTACCGGGGAGCTGTTTTTT	CASSLVVQGTGELFF
TRBD2	TRBV5-4	-	TRBJ2-5	TGTGCCAGCAGCTTGGGGACTAGCGGGAGATTGGAGACCCAGTACTTC	CASSLGTSGRLETQYF
-	TRBV19	-	TRBJ2-5	TGTGCCAGTAGTATAGATCCACGGGGGCAAGAGACCCAGTACTTC	CASSIDPRGQETQYF
-	TRBV10-3	-	TRBJ1-6	TGTGCCATCAGTGAGTCTTTTAGTTCACCCCTCCACTTT	CAISESFSSPLHF
-	TRBV10-3	once	TRBJ1-3	TGTGCCATCAGTGAAAACTCGGAAATGGGAAACACCATATATTTT	CAISENSEMGNTIYF
-	TRBV7-2	-	TRBJ1-1	TGTGCCAGCAGCCTACGGACAATTACTGCTGAAGCTTTCTTT	CASSLRTITAEAFF
TRBD1	TRBV5-1	few	TRBJ2-3	TGCGCCAGCGTCCGAGCAGGGGGCGCAGATACGCAGTATTTT	CASVRAGGADTQYF
TRBD1	TRBV5-4	-	TRBJ1-4	TGTGCCAGCAGCTTGTTTATGAGGGACAGGGATGAAAAACTGTTTTTT	CASSLFMRDRDEKLFF